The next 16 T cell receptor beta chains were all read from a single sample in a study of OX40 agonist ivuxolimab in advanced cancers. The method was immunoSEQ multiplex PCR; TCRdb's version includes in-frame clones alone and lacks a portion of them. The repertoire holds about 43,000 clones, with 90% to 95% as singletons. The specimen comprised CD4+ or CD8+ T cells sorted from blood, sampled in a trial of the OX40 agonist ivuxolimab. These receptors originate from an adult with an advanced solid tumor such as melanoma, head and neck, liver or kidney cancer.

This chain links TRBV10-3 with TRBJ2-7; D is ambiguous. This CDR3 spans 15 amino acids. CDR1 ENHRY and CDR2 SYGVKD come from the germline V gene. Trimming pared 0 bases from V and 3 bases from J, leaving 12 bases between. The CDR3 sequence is CAISESLASGYEQYF. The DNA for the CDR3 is TGTGCCATCAGTGAGTCGTTAGCCTCCGGCTACGAGCAGTACTTC.

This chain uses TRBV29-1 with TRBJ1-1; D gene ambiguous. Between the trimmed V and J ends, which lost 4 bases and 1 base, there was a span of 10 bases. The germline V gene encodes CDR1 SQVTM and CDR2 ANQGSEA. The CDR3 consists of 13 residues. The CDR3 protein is CSVVSPENTEAFF. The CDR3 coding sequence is TGCAGCGTTGTCTCTCCTGAGAACACTGAAGCTTTCTTT. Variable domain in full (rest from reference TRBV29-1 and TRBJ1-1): SAVISQKPSRDICQRGTSLTIQCQVDSQVTMMFWYRQQPGQSLTLIATANQGSEATYESGFVIDKFPISRPNLTFSTLTVSNMSPEDSSIYLCSVVSPENTEAFFGQGTRLTVV.

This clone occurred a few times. In DNA form, the CDR3 reads TGTGCCAGTAGTATAGATCTTGGCAAGAACTACGAGCAGTACTTC. Its translation is CASSIDLGKNYEQYF. The chain carries TRBV19 and TRBJ2-7; D is ambiguous. CDR1 and CDR2 (germline): LNHDA, SQIVND (reference sequence). The CDR3 loop spans 15 amino acids. V was cut by 0 bases and J by 3 bases, with 12 bases left in between.

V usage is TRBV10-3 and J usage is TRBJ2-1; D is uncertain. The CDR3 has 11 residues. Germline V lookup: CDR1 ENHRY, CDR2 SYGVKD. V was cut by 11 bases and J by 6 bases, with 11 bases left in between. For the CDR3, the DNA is TGTGCCTCTAACTCAGGCAATGAGCAGTTCTTC. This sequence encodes CASNSGNEQFF.

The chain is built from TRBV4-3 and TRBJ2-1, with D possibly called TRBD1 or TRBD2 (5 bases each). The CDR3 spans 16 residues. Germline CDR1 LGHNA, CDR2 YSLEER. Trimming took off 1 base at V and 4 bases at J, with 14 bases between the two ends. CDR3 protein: CASSQGGGSGYNEQFF. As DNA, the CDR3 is TGCGCCAGCAGCCAAGGTGGGGGATCTGGTTACAATGAGCAGTTCTTC.

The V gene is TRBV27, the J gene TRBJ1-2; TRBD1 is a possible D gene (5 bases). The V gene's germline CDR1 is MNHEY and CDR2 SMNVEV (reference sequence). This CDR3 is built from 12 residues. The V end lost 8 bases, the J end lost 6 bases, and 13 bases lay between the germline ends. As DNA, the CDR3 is TGTGCCAGCGGGGGAGGGGTTGATGGCTACACCTTC. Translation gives CASGGGVDGYTF.

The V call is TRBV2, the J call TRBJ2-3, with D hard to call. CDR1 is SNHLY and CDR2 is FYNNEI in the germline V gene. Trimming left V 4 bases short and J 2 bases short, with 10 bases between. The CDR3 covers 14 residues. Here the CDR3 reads CASSVGRTTDTQYF. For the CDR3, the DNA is TGTGCCAGCAGTGTCGGCAGGACCACAGATACGCAGTATTTT.

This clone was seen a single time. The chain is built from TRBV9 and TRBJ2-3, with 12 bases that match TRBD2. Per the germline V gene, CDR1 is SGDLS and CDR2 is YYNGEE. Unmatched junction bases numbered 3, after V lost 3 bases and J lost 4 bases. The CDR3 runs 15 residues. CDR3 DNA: TGTGCCAGCAGCGCTAGCGGGAGGGTGGCAGATACGCAGTATTTT. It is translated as CASSASGRVADTQYF.

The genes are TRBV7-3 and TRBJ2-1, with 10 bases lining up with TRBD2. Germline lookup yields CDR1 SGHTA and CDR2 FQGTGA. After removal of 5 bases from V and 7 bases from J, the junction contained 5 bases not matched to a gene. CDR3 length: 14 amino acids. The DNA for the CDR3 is TGTGCCAGCAGCGCTAGCGGGAGTGGTAATGAGCAGTTCTTC. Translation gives CASSASGSGNEQFF.

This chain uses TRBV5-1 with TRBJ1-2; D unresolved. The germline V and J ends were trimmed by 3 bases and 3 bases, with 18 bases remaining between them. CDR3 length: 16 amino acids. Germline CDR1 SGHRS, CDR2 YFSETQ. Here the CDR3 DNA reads TGCGCCAGCAGCTATAATAGCGGGAGCCTCGACTATGGCTACACCTTC. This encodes CASSYNSGSLDYGYTF.

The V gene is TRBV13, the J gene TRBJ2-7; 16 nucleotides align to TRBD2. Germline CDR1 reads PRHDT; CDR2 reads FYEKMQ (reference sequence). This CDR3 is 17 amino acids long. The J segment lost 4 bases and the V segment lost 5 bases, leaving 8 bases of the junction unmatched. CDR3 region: CASSPGTSGRAGYEQYF. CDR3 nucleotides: TGTGCCAGCAGCCCTGGGACTAGCGGGAGGGCCGGATACGAGCAGTACTTC.

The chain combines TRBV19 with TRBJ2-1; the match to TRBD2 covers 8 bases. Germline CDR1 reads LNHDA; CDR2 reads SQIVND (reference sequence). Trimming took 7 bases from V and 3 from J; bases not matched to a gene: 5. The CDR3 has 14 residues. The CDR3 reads CASKAGGGYNEQFF. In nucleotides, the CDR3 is TGTGCCAGTAAGGCGGGAGGTGGCTACAATGAGCAGTTCTTC.

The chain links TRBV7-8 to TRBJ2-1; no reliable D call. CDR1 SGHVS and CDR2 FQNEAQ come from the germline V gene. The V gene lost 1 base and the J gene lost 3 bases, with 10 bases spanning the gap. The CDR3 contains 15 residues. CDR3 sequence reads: CASSLVSPVYNEQFF. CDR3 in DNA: TGTGCCAGCAGCTTAGTGTCTCCGGTCTACAATGAGCAGTTCTTC.

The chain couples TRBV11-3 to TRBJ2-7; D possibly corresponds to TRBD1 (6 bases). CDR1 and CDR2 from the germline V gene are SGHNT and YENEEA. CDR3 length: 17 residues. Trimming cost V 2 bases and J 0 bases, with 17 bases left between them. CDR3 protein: CASSLNYRGHHSYEQYF. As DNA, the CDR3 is TGTGCCAGCAGCTTAAACTACCGGGGACACCACTCCTACGAGCAGTACTTC.

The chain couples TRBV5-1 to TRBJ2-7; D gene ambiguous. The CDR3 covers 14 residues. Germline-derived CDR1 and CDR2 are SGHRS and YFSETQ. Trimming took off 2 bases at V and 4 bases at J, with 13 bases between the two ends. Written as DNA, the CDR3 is TGCGCCAGCAGCTTATCGGGCTGGGTATACGAGCAGTACTTC. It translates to CASSLSGWVYEQYF.

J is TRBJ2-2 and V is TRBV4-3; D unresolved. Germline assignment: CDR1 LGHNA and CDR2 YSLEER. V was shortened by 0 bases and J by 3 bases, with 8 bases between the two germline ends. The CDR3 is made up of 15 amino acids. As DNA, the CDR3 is TGCGCCAGCAGCCAAGAAGAGCAGTACACCGGGGAGCTGTTTTTT. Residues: CASSQEEQYTGELFF.